A single sample gave rise to the 28 T cell receptor beta chains below, sequenced in a study of T-cell reconstitution after alpha-beta-depleted transplantation in children (dated by TCRdb to the mid-2010s). Receptor libraries were prepared by PCR. TCRdb lists the instrument as Illumina HiSeq 2500. To normalize quantification of the TCRbeta repertoire, the TCR libraries were built with molecular barcoding that relied on unique molecular identifiers. Clones were called with MiXCR by TCRdb after fastp trimmed the public reads at Q25, and only in-frame beta chains were retained. Rows matching on CDR3 protein sequence are summarized as one entry with the most common DNA and genes. The sample table lists roughly 300,000 distinct CDR3 sequences, more than 8% of them with a count of one. Of the sample, 10% is held by the ten largest clones. The material was PBMCs from the stem cell graft donor, obtained from the stem cell graft. The source of these receptors is a human donor who donated a stem cell graft to a child with SCID.

This clonotype has a handful of counts. The rearrangement uses TRBV7-3 and TRBJ2-3; 8 bases align to TRBD2. The CDR3 runs to 13 residues. Losses at the gene ends were 6 bases for V and 2 bases for J; bases not matched to a gene: 1. The germline V gene encodes CDR1 SGHTA and CDR2 FQGTGA. CDR3 sequence reads: CASSGLATDTQYF. The CDR3 nucleotides read TGTGCCAGCAGTGGACTAGCCACAGATACGCAGTATTTT.

This clonotype was counted between two and nine times. This chain uses TRBV9 with TRBJ2-1, with 7 bases that match TRBD2. CDR1 is SGDLS and CDR2 is YYNGEE in the germline V gene. The CDR3 contains 14 residues. After removal of 3 bases from V and 2 bases from J, the junction contained 2 bases not matched to a gene. The DNA of the CDR3 is TGTGCCAGCAGCGGTAGCGGGCCCTACAATGAGCAGTTCTTC. It codes for CASSGSGPYNEQFF.

The chain recombines TRBV29-1 with TRBJ2-1; weak D call: TRBD2 (5 bases). This CDR3 contains 13 residues. V shed 0 bases and J shed 6 bases, with 9 bases lying between them. Germline CDR1 is SQVTM and CDR2 is ANQGSEA. CDR3 amino acids: CSVEDSGSNEQFF. CDR3 bases: TGCAGCGTTGAAGATTCGGGGAGCAATGAGCAGTTCTTC.

This clonotype was seen more than once but under ten times. The genes are TRBV15 and TRBJ2-5, with D maybe TRBD2 (5 bases). This CDR3 is 13 amino acids long. The germline CDR1 and CDR2 sequences are LNHNV and YYDKDF (reference sequence). V shed 7 bases and J shed 2 bases, with 11 bases lying between them. The CDR3 here is CATTFGEQETQYF. The CDR3 coding sequence is TGTGCCACCACTTTCGGGGAACAAGAGACCCAGTACTTC.

This clonotype was recorded a few times. This chain joins TRBV6-5 and TRBJ2-4; possibly TRBD2 for D (6 bases). The germline V and J ends were trimmed by 2 bases and 4 bases, with 15 bases remaining between them. The CDR3 length is 16 residues. Germline CDR1 MNHEY, CDR2 SVGAGI. The CDR3 is CASSYPGGLKKNIQYF. The CDR3 DNA reads TGTGCCAGCAGTTACCCTGGAGGACTAAAGAAAAACATTCAGTACTTC.

This clonotype was seen a handful of times. The chain recombines TRBV4-2 with TRBJ1-3; 7 positions agree with TRBD1. Germline CDR1 reads LGHNA; CDR2 reads YNFKEQ. The CDR3 runs to 15 residues. J was trimmed by 4 bases and V by 1 base; bases with no gene match: 4. In DNA form, the CDR3 reads TGTGCCAGCAGCCAAGGACAGGGTGCGGGAAACACCATATATTTT. Amino acid sequence: CASSQGQGAGNTIYF.

The table lists this clonotype with many counts. The chain employs TRBV20-1 and TRBJ2-7; D may correspond to TRBD1 or TRBD2 (6 bases each). The germline gives CDR1 DFQATT, CDR2 SNEGSKA (reference sequence). The CDR3 totals 16 residues. Deletions cut 0 bases from V and 0 bases from J, with 15 bases between. CDR3 DNA sequence: TGCAGTGCTAGAGACCCGAGGGGGGCGAACTCCTACGAGCAGTACTTC. This translates into CSARDPRGANSYEQYF.

This clonotype is a singleton in its sample. The V and J genes are TRBV7-2 and TRBJ2-7, with D possibly being TRBD1 (6 bases). Germline V lookup: CDR1 SGHTA, CDR2 FQGNSA. This CDR3 contains 13 residues. V gave up 3 bases and J gave up 6 bases, with 12 bases separating them. The DNA for the CDR3 is TGTGCCAGCAGCTTTGTGACAGGAGCCGAGCAGTACTTC. The encoded protein is CASSFVTGAEQYF.

Ten or more counts support this clonotype. V is TRBV12-3 or TRBV12-4 and J is TRBJ2-3; 7 bases agree with TRBD2. Germline trimming cut 3 bases from V and 3 bases from J; bases unmatched to any gene: 3. The CDR3 covers 14 residues. The chain's CDR3 is CASSLGGITDTQYF. In nucleotides, the CDR3 is TGTGCCAGCAGTTTGGGGGGGATAACAGATACGCAGTATTTT.

This clonotype has only a few counts. V usage is TRBV20-1 and J usage is TRBJ2-5; D is possibly TRBD2 (6 bases). V was pared by 3 bases and J by 5 bases, with 10 bases between. The CDR3 sequence is 12 residues long. Looked up from germline, CDR1 is DFQATT and CDR2 is SNEGSKA (reference sequence). The CDR3 nucleotides are TGCAGTGCTAGGGGAGGAGGGGAGACCCAGTACTTC. Translating gives CSARGGGETQYF.

The sample holds a few counts of this clonotype. The chain recombines TRBV27 with TRBJ1-4; 9 positions agree with TRBD1. The CDR3 length is 15 residues. V lost 5 bases, J lost 7 bases, and 8 bases stayed unmatched. Germline loops: CDR1 MNHEY, CDR2 SMNVEV (reference sequence). In nucleotides, the CDR3 is TGTGCCAGCAGTCTCACGGGACAGGGCCGTGAAAAACTGTTTTTT. This codes for CASSLTGQGREKLFF.

V and J are TRBV13 and TRBJ2-5, with TRBD2 matching 8 bases. The CDR3 covers 16 residues. Germline V CDR1 and CDR2: PRHDT, FYEKMQ (reference sequence). The junction had 11 bases not matched to a gene; V was cut back by 3 bases and J by 5 bases. This CDR3 reads CASSLGPGGAIETQYF. CDR3 nucleotide sequence: TGTGCCAGCAGCTTGGGTCCCGGGGGGGCAATCGAGACCCAGTACTTC. Supplemented by reference TRBV13 and TRBJ2-5, the full variable domain reads AAGVIQSPRHLIKEKRETATLKCYPIPRHDTVYWYQQGPGQDPQFLISFYEKMQSDKGSIPDRFSAQQFSDYHSELNMSSLELGDSALYFCASSLGPGGAIETQYFGPGTRLLVL.

This clonotype was detected only a few times. The genes are TRBV12-3 or TRBV12-4 and TRBJ2-2, with 12 bases matching TRBD2. V shed 6 bases and J 5 bases; nucleotides not matched to a gene: 7. The CDR3 has 16 amino acids. The chain's CDR3 is CASRPLAGGYTGELFF. The CDR3 DNA sequence: TGTGCCAGCAGACCACTAGCGGGGGGCTATACCGGGGAGCTGTTTTTT.

This sequence joins TRBV27 and TRBJ2-1; 11 bases fit TRBD2. The CDR3 has 16 amino acids. The V and J ends lost 7 bases and 4 bases, in that order; junction bases with no gene match: 9. CDR1 is MNHEY and CDR2 is SMNVEV in the germline V gene (reference sequence). The CDR3 sequence: CASTRPLAGGYNEQFF. The DNA for the CDR3 is TGTGCCAGCACCCGTCCTCTAGCGGGGGGTTACAATGAGCAGTTCTTC.

This clonotype was detected ten times or more. The chain uses TRBV20-1 and TRBJ1-5; 7 nucleotides match TRBD1. Germline V gene data show CDR1 as DFQATT and CDR2 as SNEGSKA (reference sequence). The CDR3 spans 14 residues. V shed 4 bases, J shed 4 bases, and the junction held 7 bases outside the gene matches. CDR3 protein: CSATDGTDNQPQHF. The CDR3 DNA reads as TGCAGTGCTACTGACGGGACAGATAATCAGCCCCAGCATTTT.

The gene calls are TRBV29-1 and TRBJ2-4, with D uncertain. Trimming removed 6 bases at V and 3 bases at J, with 9 bases between. Germline CDR1 is SQVTM and CDR2 is ANQGSEA. This CDR3 contains 12 residues. The CDR3 nucleotides are TGCAGCGTCGCTACGTACAAAAACATTCAGTACTTC. This codes for CSVATYKNIQYF.

In its sample, this clonotype was seen a few times. The chain recombines TRBV7-9 with TRBJ2-5; 8 nucleotides line up with TRBD1. The CDR3 has 16 amino acids. The junction had 9 bases not matched to a gene; V was cut back by 5 bases and J by 1 base. Germline V CDR1 and CDR2: SEHNR, FQNEAQ (reference sequence). CDR3 amino acids: CASSPRTGTLQETQYF. The CDR3 DNA sequence: TGTGCCAGCAGCCCTCGGACAGGGACCCTCCAAGAGACCCAGTACTTC.

This clonotype was recorded a few times. This sequence joins TRBV7-2 and TRBJ2-2; D remains unclear. Between the trimmed V and J ends, which lost 5 bases and 4 bases, there was a span of 11 bases. Germline CDR1 reads SGHTA; CDR2 reads FQGNSA. The CDR3 covers 14 residues. The CDR3 is CASSDSVGTGELFF. As DNA, the CDR3 is TGTGCCAGCAGCGACTCAGTGGGCACCGGGGAGCTGTTTTTT.

This chain connects TRBV7-8 to TRBJ2-5; either TRBD1 or TRBD2 may supply D (5 bases each). This CDR3 contains 15 residues. Germline V gene sequence: CDR1 SGHVS, CDR2 FQNEAQ. The V end lost 1 base, the J end lost 5 bases, and 14 bases lay between the germline ends. CDR3 sequence: CASSLVGTRVETQYF. In nucleotides, the CDR3 is TGTGCCAGCAGCTTAGTGGGGACCCGGGTGGAGACCCAGTACTTC.

This clonotype appeared a few times. The CDR3 protein is CASSILAGDGVSPDTQYF. The CDR3 bases are TGCGCCAGCAGCATACTAGCGGGGGACGGGGTCTCCCCAGATACGCAGTATTTT. J is TRBJ2-3 and V is TRBV5-1; 11 bases are a match to TRBD2. Germline trimming cut 4 bases from V and 4 bases from J; bases unmatched to any gene: 14. Germline V lookup: CDR1 SGHRS, CDR2 YFSETQ. This CDR3 is built from 18 residues.

Only a few counts were recorded for this clonotype. J is TRBJ2-1 and V is TRBV7-9; D unresolved. The V end lost 5 bases, the J end lost 10 bases, and 12 bases lay between the germline ends. There are 12 residues in the CDR3. Germline V gene sequence: CDR1 SEHNR, CDR2 FQNEAQ (reference sequence). This CDR3 reads CASSTEVGEQFF. The DNA for the CDR3 is TGTGCCAGCAGCACCGAGGTGGGGGAGCAGTTCTTC.

A few counts support this clonotype. V usage is TRBV5-1 and J usage is TRBJ2-3, with TRBD1 matching over 9 bases. The V and J ends lost 3 bases and 6 bases, in that order; junction bases with no gene match: 5. The CDR3 sequence is 14 residues long. CDR1 SGHRS and CDR2 YFSETQ come from the germline V gene. In nucleotides, the CDR3 is TGCGCCAGCAGCTCGGACAGGGGCGGTGATACGCAGTATTTT. It encodes CASSSDRGGDTQYF.

In its sample, this clonotype was seen a few times. This chain connects TRBV7-9 to TRBJ2-2; D is undetermined. V was shortened by 5 bases and J by 10 bases, with 26 bases between the two germline ends. Germline V CDR1 and CDR2: SEHNR, FQNEAQ (reference sequence). The CDR3 extends over 17 amino acids. The CDR3, as DNA: TGTGCCAGCAGCGAACGCGATCCCCCCTGGGCCTCCGTGGAGCTGTTTTTT. Amino acids: CASSERDPPWASVELFF. Full variable domain (missing parts from reference TRBV7-9 and TRBJ2-2): DTGVSQNPRHKITKRGQNVTFRCDPISEHNRLYWYRQTLGQGPEFLTYFQNEAQLEKSRLLSDRFSAERPKGSFSTLEIQRTEQGDSAMYLCASSERDPPWASVELFFGEGSRLTVL.

V is TRBV5-1 and J is TRBJ2-1; D is ambiguous. The CDR3 totals 13 residues. Trimming took 3 bases from V and 4 from J, leaving 8 bases between them. CDR1 and CDR2 (germline): SGHRS, YFSETQ. CDR3 in DNA: TGCGCCAGCAGCTCCGGCCTGTACAATGAGCAGTTCTTC. Protein: CASSSGLYNEQFF.

A few counts support this clonotype. The chain combines TRBV6-5 with TRBJ1-4, with TRBD1 as a possible D gene (5 bases). CDR3 length: 14 amino acids. The germline V gene has CDR1 MNHEY and CDR2 SVGAGI. The V end lost 7 bases, the J end lost 4 bases, and 13 bases lay between the germline ends. The CDR3 is CASTSVRDNEKLFF. Here the CDR3 DNA reads TGTGCCAGCACTTCGGTCAGGGATAATGAAAAACTGTTTTTT.

The CDR3 DNA is TGTGCCAGCAGTTTACTGGGCAGGGGGTTGGTGAACACTGAAGCTTTCTTT. The encoded protein is CASSLLGRGLVNTEAFF. This chain links TRBV27 with TRBJ1-1; TRBD1 matches at 7 bases. Trimming took 2 bases from V and 0 from J; bases not matched to a gene: 9. The CDR3 totals 17 residues. The germline V gene has CDR1 MNHEY and CDR2 SMNVEV (reference sequence).

This clonotype was counted a few times. The CDR3 DNA sequence: TGTGCCATTCGGGGGGGGCCTGGGACAGGGAGCACAGATACGCAGTATTTT. Protein product: CAIRGGPGTGSTDTQYF. The V call is TRBV10-3, the J call TRBJ2-3; possibly TRBD1 for D (9 bases). Germline CDR1 is ENHRY and CDR2 is SYGVKD. The CDR3 length is 17 residues. Trimming took off 9 bases at V and 0 bases at J, with 22 bases between the two ends.

This clonotype appeared many times. This sequence joins TRBV21-1 and TRBJ2-1; TRBD1 was called by the table and not checked on the DNA. TRBV21-1 is labeled a pseudogene. The CDR3 has 15 amino acids. Written as DNA, the CDR3 is TGTGCCAGCAGCCCCCCCTGGAGGCTAAACAATGAGCAGTTCTTC. It codes for CASSPPWRLNNEQFF.